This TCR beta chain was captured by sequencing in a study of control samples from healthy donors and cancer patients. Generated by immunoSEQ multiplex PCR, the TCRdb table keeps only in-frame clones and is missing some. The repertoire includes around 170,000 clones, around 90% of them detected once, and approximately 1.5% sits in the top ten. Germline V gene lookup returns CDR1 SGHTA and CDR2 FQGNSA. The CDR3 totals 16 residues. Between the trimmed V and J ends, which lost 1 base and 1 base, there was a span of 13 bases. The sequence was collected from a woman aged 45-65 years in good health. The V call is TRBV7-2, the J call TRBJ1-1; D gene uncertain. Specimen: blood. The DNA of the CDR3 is TGTGCCAGCAGCTTAGACTGGATAGGCTCGAACACTGAAGCTTTCTTT. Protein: CASSLDWIGSNTEAFF. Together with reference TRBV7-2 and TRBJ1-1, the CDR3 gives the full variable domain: GAGVSQSPSNKVTEKGKDVELRCDPISGHTALYWYRQSLGQGLEFLIYFQGNSAPDKSGLPSDRFSAERTGGSVSTLTIQRTQQEDSAVYLCASSLDWIGSNTEAFFGQGTRLTVV.